This T cell receptor (beta chain) was retrieved from a study of cytomegalovirus exposure and HLA in healthy donors. Study observations and caveats: Earlier findings revealed that most TCR beta V segments proved productive either about 87% or about 30% of the time.

The PCR contained 60 Vbeta and 13 Jbeta primers. Some clones are missing from TCRdb's copy, which holds only in-frame ones; the method was immunoSEQ multiplex PCR. Of about 160,000 clones in the sample, roughly 70% were seen once. The germline gives CDR1 LGHNA, CDR2 YNFKEQ. The CDR3 runs 16 residues. V lost 0 bases and J lost 1; bases outside the gene matches: 5. Points on this clone: Its antigen remains unidentified.

The sample comprised PBMCs. The chain carries TRBV4-2 and TRBJ2-5; 7 positions agree with TRBD1. The sequence was collected from a woman in her twenties or thirties in good health and CMV-seronegative. The DNA for the CDR3 is TGTGCCAGCAGCCAAGATCAGAAGGGGGCCCAAGAGACCCAGTACTTC. It encodes CASSQDQKGAQETQYF.